A single T cell receptor beta chain is shown here with its context. This CDR3 has 14 amino acids. From germline, CDR1 is SGDLS and CDR2 YYNGEE. V lost 0 bases to trimming and J lost 8 bases, with 12 bases between them. The data derive from a study of T cell responses to AZD1222 COVID-19 vaccine. Produced via immunoSEQ multiplex PCR; TCRdb's table is partial and in-frame only. The sample has around 140,000 clones, roughly 92% seen once. The chain recombines TRBV9 with TRBJ2-1; D not certain. Material: peripheral blood, obtained on day 0 of AZD1222 vaccination. The clonotype was recovered from an adult in good health. CDR3 loop: CASSVVLNTDEQFF. CDR3 nucleotide sequence: TGTGCCAGCAGCGTAGTCCTAAACACAGATGAGCAGTTCTTC.